This T cell receptor beta chain comes out of a study of blood T cell repertoires in COVID-19. Study background: T cells, B-cell-depleted T cells, or PBMCs supplied cDNA or gDNA.

Germline V CDR1 and CDR2: SGDLS, YYNGEE. V dropped 0 bases and J dropped 7 bases, with 10 bases sitting between them. The CDR3 is made up of 14 amino acids. Method: immunoSEQ multiplex PCR; TCRdb's copy keeps in-frame clones and lacks some. The repertoire includes around 55,000 clones, roughly 87% of them detected once, and more than 3% sits in the top ten. In its sample, this clone was seen a few times. The origin of this receptor is a man between 40 and 49 years old with COVID-19, enrolled during active disease. The sequenced material came from peripheral blood. V usage is TRBV9 and J usage is TRBJ2-2, with D perhaps matching TRBD2 (5 bases). In DNA, the CDR3 is TGTGCCAGCAGCGTAGGAGCCGAGGGCGGGGAGCTGTTTTTT. This encodes CASSVGAEGGELFF.